The source of this TCR beta chain is a study of regulatory T cells in long-lasting Graves disease. Construction of the TCR beta libraries employed iRepertoire HTBI primers in conjunction with Arm-PCR of CDR3 regions. Original processing notes: Looking across samples, the authors found approximately 60 TRBV and some 13 TRBJ segments. TCRdb redid the calling of the multiplex PCR reads with MiXCR, one entry per CDR3 protein. The V and J calls were not made by the authors but by TCRdb's processing. This sample has 530,000 or so distinct CDR3 sequences, with around 16% found just once. Sample time point: newly diagnosed GD, antithyroid drugs for less than 3 months. From PBMCs, RNA was extracted and then used to make the TCR library. For this clonotype: The antigen remains undetermined.

This CDR3 has 14 amino acids. The germline gives CDR1 SGHRS, CDR2 YFSETQ. With 3 bases removed from V and 4 bases from J, the gap between germline ends came to 13 bases. Broader study findings: It was possible that the small sample size reduced accuracy. Persistent disease favored TRBV28, TRBJ1-2 and TRBJ2-5.

These same data were also listed under a study on T cells in Graves' hyperthyroidism and ophthalmopathy. As that report states: Carried out on the TCR CDR3, a first-round RT-PCR used the HTBI primer set.

The receptor was isolated from a man aged 18 to 35 with Graves disease. This chain links TRBV5-1 with TRBJ2-5; D might be TRBD1 (5 bases). This specimen was peripheral blood mononuclear cells (PBMCs), taken at new diagnosis, from a patient treated with antithyroid drugs. The CDR3 DNA is TGCGCCAGCAGCTCAGGCAGGGTTAGAGAGACCCAGTACTTC. This sequence encodes CASSSGRVRETQYF.